The 20 T cell receptor beta chains in this list originate from one sample, sequenced in a study of blood T cell repertoires in COVID-19. Some clones are missing from TCRdb's copy, which holds only in-frame ones; the method was immunoSEQ multiplex PCR. The sample has 180,000 or so clones; 70% to 90% are singletons. The specimen sequenced was peripheral blood. These receptors originate from a woman of 80 years or more with acute or convalescent COVID-19.

The CDR3 region has the DNA TGCGCCAGCAGCTTGGCTCCAGGGGGCGGCGGCTACACCTTC. Its protein is CASSLAPGGGGYTF. J is TRBJ1-2 and V is TRBV5-1; 8 nucleotides align to TRBD1. The length of the CDR3 is 14 residues. CDR1 SGHRS and CDR2 YFSETQ come from the germline V gene. With V trimmed by 0 bases and J by 8 bases, 6 bases remained unmatched. Looking up the rest from reference TRBV5-1 and TRBJ1-2 gives the full variable domain: KAGVTQTPRYLIKTRGQQVTLSCSPISGHRSVSWYQQTPGQGLQFLFEYFSETQRNKGNFPGRFSGRQFSNSRSEMNVSTLELGDSALYLCASSLAPGGGGYTFGSGTRLTVV.

The chain is built from TRBV12-5 and TRBJ1-1; maybe TRBD1 (6 bases). Germline V gene sequence: CDR1 LGHNT, CDR2 FRNRAP. The CDR3 is made up of 14 amino acids. Trimming took off 6 bases at V and 2 bases at J, with 13 bases between the two ends. The CDR3 coding sequence is TGTGCTAGTGGCGCCTGGACAGACAACACTGAAGCTTTCTTT. Amino acids: CASGAWTDNTEAFF.

The chain uses TRBV7-2 and TRBJ2-7; TRBD1 matches at 7 bases. Per germline, CDR1 SGHTA and CDR2 FQGNSA. The J segment lost 7 bases and the V segment lost 7 bases, leaving 13 bases of the junction unmatched. The CDR3 loop spans 14 amino acids. CDR3 sequence: CASTLGQGVGEQYF. The CDR3 DNA is TGTGCCAGCACCTTGGGGCAGGGGGTGGGGGAGCAGTACTTC.

This clone was found once. This chain links TRBV19 with TRBJ1-2, with D uncertain. The germline V and J ends were trimmed by 3 bases and 3 bases, with 14 bases remaining between them. The germline gives CDR1 LNHDA, CDR2 SQIVND (reference sequence). The CDR3 consists of 15 residues. CDR3 sequence: CASSISAGIYYGYTF. In DNA, the CDR3 is TGTGCCAGTAGTATTTCCGCCGGGATCTACTATGGCTACACCTTC.

The V and J genes are TRBV11-2 and TRBJ1-3; possibly TRBD1 for D (5 bases). V dropped 0 bases and J dropped 5 bases, with 20 bases sitting between them. The germline V gene has CDR1 SGHAT and CDR2 FQNNGV. This CDR3 has 18 amino acids. The CDR3 spells CASSLEASVRGFRNTIYF. CDR3 nucleotides: TGTGCCAGCAGCTTAGAAGCATCGGTCCGGGGGTTTCGAAACACCATATATTTT. Variable domain in full (rest from reference TRBV11-2 and TRBJ1-3): EAGVAQSPRYKIIEKRQSVAFWCNPISGHATLYWYQQILGQGPKLLIQFQNNGVVDDSQLPKDRFSAERLKGVDSTLKIQPAKLEDSAVYLCASSLEASVRGFRNTIYFGEGSWLTVV.

This sequence joins TRBV9 and TRBJ1-1; no clear D gene. V was clipped by 3 bases and J by 6 bases, with 12 bases between them. Germline CDR1 reads SGDLS; CDR2 reads YYNGEE. The CDR3 covers 13 residues. The CDR3 sequence: CASSAPPQSEAFF. CDR3 in DNA: TGTGCCAGCAGCGCGCCTCCCCAGTCTGAAGCTTTCTTT.

This clone was counted a single time. The chain uses TRBV12-3 or TRBV12-4 and TRBJ2-7, with D possibly TRBD2 on 6 matching bases. V was shortened by 1 base and J by 9 bases, with 13 bases between the two germline ends. The CDR3 contains 13 residues. The CDR3 protein is CASSLVPGRRQYF. The DNA of the CDR3 is TGTGCCAGCAGTTTAGTTCCGGGGAGGAGGCAGTACTTC.

This chain joins TRBV10-3 and TRBJ2-7; 9 bases fit TRBD2. V lost 4 bases, J lost 0 bases, and 4 bases stayed unmatched. The CDR3 has 15 residues. Per the germline V gene, CDR1 is ENHRY and CDR2 is SYGVKD. CDR3 in amino acids: CAISVASGNSYEQYF. In DNA form, the CDR3 reads TGTGCCATCAGTGTGGCTAGCGGGAACTCCTACGAGCAGTACTTC.

The chain uses TRBV27 and TRBJ1-3; D is possibly TRBD1 (5 bases). Trimming pared 5 bases from V and 5 bases from J, leaving 13 bases between. Germline lookup yields CDR1 MNHEY and CDR2 SMNVEV (reference sequence). CDR3 length: 14 residues. CDR3 sequence reads: CASSPRQSRNTIYF. The CDR3, as DNA: TGTGCCAGCAGTCCCAGACAGTCCAGAAACACCATATATTTT.

On this clone: Other DNA sequences from this sample encode an identical CDR3 as well. The CDR3 DNA follows: TGCGCCAGCAGCTTTCAGGGGGACGAGCAGTACTTC. Translation gives CASSFQGDEQYF. The chain uses TRBV5-1 and TRBJ2-7, with 7 bases lining up with TRBD1. V shed 2 bases and J 5 bases; nucleotides not matched to a gene: 1. Germline CDR1 SGHRS, CDR2 YFSETQ. The CDR3 consists of 12 residues.

The rearrangement links TRBV6-5 to TRBJ1-2; D is uncertain. From germline, CDR1 is MNHEY and CDR2 SVGAGI. CDR3 length equals 14 residues. V lost 4 bases and J 8 bases, leaving 17 bases between the germline ends. The CDR3 DNA is TGTGCCAGCAGTTCGGCCCCGAGGGAGAGGGGCTACACCTTC. It specifies CASSSAPRERGYTF.

The chain links TRBV27 to TRBJ1-2; D is undetermined. There are 14 residues in the CDR3. Germline CDR1 and CDR2: MNHEY and SMNVEV (reference sequence). Trimming cost V 4 bases and J 2 bases, with 11 bases left between them. CDR3 region: CASSSSPLNYGYTF. The CDR3, as DNA: TGTGCCAGCAGTTCCTCCCCCCTCAACTATGGCTACACCTTC.

This chain links TRBV12-2 with TRBJ2-1; TRBD2 is the table's D call, not checked against the DNA. TRBV12-2 is a pseudogene. The CDR3 consists of 15 residues. The CDR3: CASRPGLGSHNEQFF. CDR3 DNA: TGTGCAAGTCGCCCAGGACTAGGGTCCCACAATGAGCAGTTCTTC.

The chain uses TRBV9 and TRBJ2-3; maybe TRBD2 (6 bases). In germline, CDR1 is SGDLS, CDR2 YYNGEE. The CDR3 has 16 residues. Trimming shortened V by 0 bases and J by 1 base, and 12 bases separated the two germline ends. In DNA, the CDR3 is TGTGCCAGCAGCGTAGGTATAGGAGGGGGCACAGATACGCAGTATTTT. It codes for CASSVGIGGGTDTQYF.

This chain links TRBV11-2 with TRBJ2-5; D might be TRBD1 (5 bases). The CDR3 runs to 14 residues. The V gene lost 2 bases and the J gene lost 3 bases, with 10 bases spanning the gap. Germline CDR1 and CDR2: SGHAT and FQNNGV. CDR3 amino acids: CASSLLTGKETQYF. In nucleotides, the CDR3 is TGTGCCAGCAGCTTACTCACAGGAAAAGAGACCCAGTACTTC.

The chain employs TRBV21-1 and TRBJ2-1; the table names TRBD2, a call not compared with the DNA. TRBV21-1 is deemed a pseudogene. The length of the CDR3 is 16 residues. CDR3 in amino acids: CASSKNLAGVDNEQFF. CDR3 nucleotides: TGTGCCAGCAGCAAGAACCTAGCGGGGGTCGACAATGAGCAGTTCTTC.

The chain recombines TRBV4-1 with TRBJ2-5; D is perhaps TRBD2 (6 bases). CDR1 is MGHRA and CDR2 is YSYEKL in the germline V gene. Between the trimmed V and J ends, which lost 0 bases and 5 bases, there was a span of 16 bases. This CDR3 has 16 residues. CDR3 bases: TGCGCCAGCAGCCAAGAAGGGGCGGGACCCCACGAGACCCAGTACTTC. As protein: CASSQEGAGPHETQYF.

J is TRBJ1-1 and V is TRBV29-1; tentative D call: TRBD1 (5 bases). There are 12 residues in the CDR3. Germline V gene lookup returns CDR1 SQVTM and CDR2 ANQGSEA. Trimming took 3 bases from V and 8 from J, leaving 13 bases between them. This CDR3 is CSVDRGSQEAFF. CDR3 coding DNA: TGCAGCGTTGATCGGGGGAGCCAGGAAGCTTTCTTT.

The chain carries TRBV7-2 and TRBJ1-2; 7 bases agree with TRBD1. The CDR3 totals 12 residues. From germline, CDR1 is SGHTA and CDR2 FQGNSA. V dropped 5 bases and J dropped 6; count of bases not matched to a gene: 3. The CDR3 DNA follows: TGTGCCAGCAGCGCCGACAGGGATGGCTACACCTTC. Translating it yields CASSADRDGYTF.

The chain employs TRBV27 and TRBJ2-7; 10 nucleotides agree with TRBD2. Germline values: CDR1 MNHEY, CDR2 SMNVEV (reference sequence). Trimming at V came to 5 bases and at J to 3 bases, leaving 7 bases not matched to a gene. CDR3 length: 15 amino acids. This CDR3 is CASSTRTSGYYEQYF. The CDR3 DNA reads as TGTGCCAGCAGTACCCGGACTAGCGGATACTACGAGCAGTACTTC.